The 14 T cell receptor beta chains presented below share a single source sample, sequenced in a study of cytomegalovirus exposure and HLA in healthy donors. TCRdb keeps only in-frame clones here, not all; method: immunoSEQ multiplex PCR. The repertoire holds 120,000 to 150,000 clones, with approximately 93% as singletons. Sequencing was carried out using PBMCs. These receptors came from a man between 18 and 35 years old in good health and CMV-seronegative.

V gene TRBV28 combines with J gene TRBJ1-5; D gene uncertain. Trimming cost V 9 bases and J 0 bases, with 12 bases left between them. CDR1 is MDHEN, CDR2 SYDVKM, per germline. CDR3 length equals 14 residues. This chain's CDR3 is CASLSGNSNQPQHF. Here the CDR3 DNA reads TGTGCCAGTCTATCAGGCAATAGCAATCAGCCCCAGCATTTT. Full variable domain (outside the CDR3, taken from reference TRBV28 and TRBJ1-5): DVKVTQSSRYLVKRTGEKVFLECVQDMDHENMFWYRQDPGLGLRLIYFSYDVKMKEKGDIPEGYSVSREKKERFSLILESASTNQTSMYLCASLSGNSNQPQHFGDGTRLSIL.

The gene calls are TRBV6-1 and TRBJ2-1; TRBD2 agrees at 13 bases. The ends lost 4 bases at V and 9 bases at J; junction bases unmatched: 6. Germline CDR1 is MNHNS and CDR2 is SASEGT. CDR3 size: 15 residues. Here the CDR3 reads CASSARTSGSVEQFF. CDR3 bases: TGTGCCAGCAGTGCCAGGACTAGCGGGAGCGTTGAGCAGTTCTTC.

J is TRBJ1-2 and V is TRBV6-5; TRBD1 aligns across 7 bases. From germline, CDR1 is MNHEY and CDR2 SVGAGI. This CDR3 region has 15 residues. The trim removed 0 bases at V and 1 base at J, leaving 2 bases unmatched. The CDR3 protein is CASSYSRQGNYGYTF. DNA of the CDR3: TGTGCCAGCAGTTACTCGAGACAGGGTAACTATGGCTACACCTTC.

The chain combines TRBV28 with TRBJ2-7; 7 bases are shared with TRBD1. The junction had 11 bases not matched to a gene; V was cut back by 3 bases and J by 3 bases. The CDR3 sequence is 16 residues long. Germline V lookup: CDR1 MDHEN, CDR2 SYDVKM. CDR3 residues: CASSFFRQGPIYEQYF. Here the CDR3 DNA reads TGTGCCAGCAGTTTTTTCCGACAGGGACCGATCTACGAGCAGTACTTC.

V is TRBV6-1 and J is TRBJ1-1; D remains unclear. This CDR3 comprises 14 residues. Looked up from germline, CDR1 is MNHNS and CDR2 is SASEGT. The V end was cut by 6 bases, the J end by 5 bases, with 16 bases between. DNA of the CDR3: TGTGCCAGCAGCGTAAGCCGGGGTCCGACTGAAGCTTTCTTT. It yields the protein CASSVSRGPTEAFF.

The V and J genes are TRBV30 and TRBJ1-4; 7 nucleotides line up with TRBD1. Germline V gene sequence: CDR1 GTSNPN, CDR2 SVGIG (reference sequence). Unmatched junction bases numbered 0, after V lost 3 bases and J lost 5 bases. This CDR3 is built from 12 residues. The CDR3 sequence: CAWRTGNEKLFF. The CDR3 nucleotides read TGTGCCTGGAGGACAGGGAATGAAAAACTGTTTTTT. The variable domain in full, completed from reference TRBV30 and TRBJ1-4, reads SQTIHQWPATLVQPVGSPLSLECTVEGTSNPNLYWYRQAAGRGLQLLFYSVGIGQISSEVPQNLSASRPQDRQFILSSKKLLLSDSGFYLCAWRTGNEKLFFGSGTQLSVL.

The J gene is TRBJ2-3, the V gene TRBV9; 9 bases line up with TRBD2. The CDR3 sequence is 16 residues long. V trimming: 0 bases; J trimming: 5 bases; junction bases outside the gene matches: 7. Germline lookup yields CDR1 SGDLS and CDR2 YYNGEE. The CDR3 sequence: CASSVDPSGTQDTQYF. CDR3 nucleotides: TGTGCCAGCAGCGTAGATCCTAGCGGGACACAAGATACGCAGTATTTT.

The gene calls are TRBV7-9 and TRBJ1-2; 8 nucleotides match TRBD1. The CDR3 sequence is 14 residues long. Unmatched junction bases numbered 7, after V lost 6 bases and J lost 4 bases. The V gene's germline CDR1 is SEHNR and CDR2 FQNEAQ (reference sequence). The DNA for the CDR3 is TGTGCCAGCAGGACGAGACAGGGGCCCTATGGCTACACCTTC. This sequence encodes CASRTRQGPYGYTF.

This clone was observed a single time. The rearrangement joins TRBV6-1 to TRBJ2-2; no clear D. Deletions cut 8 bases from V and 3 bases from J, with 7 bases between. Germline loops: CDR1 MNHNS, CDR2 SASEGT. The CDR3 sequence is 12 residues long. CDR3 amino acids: CASGRDTGELFF. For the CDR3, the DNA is TGTGCCAGCGGTAGAGACACCGGGGAGCTGTTTTTT.

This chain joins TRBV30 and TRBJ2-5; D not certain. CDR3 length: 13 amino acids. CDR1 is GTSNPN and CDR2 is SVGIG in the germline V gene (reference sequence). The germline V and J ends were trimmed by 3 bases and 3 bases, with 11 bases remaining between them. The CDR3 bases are TGTGCCTGGAGCCTGGCGGTTAAAGAGACCCAGTACTTC. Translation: CAWSLAVKETQYF.

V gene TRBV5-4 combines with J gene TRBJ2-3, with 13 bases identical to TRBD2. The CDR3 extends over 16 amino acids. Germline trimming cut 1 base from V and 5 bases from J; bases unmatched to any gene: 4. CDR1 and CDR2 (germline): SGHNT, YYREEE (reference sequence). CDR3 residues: CASSLWTSGSVDTQYF. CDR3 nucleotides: TGTGCCAGCAGCTTGTGGACTAGCGGGAGTGTAGATACGCAGTATTTT.

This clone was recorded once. The chain's CDR3 is CASSRDRAMNTEAFF. CDR3 DNA: TGTGCCAGTAGCAGGGACAGGGCGATGAACACTGAAGCTTTCTTT. The chain uses TRBV19 and TRBJ1-1, with 9 bases aligning to TRBD1. V was clipped by 6 bases and J by 0 bases; unmatched bases: 5. The CDR3 is 15 amino acids. Germline V gene lookup returns CDR1 LNHDA and CDR2 SQIVND (reference sequence).

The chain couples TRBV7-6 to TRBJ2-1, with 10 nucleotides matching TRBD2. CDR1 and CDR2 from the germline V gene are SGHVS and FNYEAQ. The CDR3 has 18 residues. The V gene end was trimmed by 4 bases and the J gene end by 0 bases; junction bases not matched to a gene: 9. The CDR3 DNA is TGTGCCAGCAGCTCATGGACTAGCGGAACGTTCTCCTACAATGAGCAGTTCTTC. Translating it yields CASSSWTSGTFSYNEQFF.

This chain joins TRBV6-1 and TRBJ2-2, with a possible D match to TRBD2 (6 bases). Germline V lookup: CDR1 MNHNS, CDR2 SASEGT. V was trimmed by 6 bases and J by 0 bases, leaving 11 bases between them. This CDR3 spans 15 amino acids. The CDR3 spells CASRLLAANTGELFF. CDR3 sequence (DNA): TGTGCCAGCAGACTTTTAGCGGCGAACACCGGGGAGCTGTTTTTT.